The 2 T cell receptor beta chains given below trace back to one sample, sequenced in a study of T cell changes during pregnancy in multiple sclerosis. The protocol was immunoSEQ multiplex PCR, while the TCRdb copy is restricted to in-frame clones and leaves out a portion. The sample carries about 100,000 clones, about 90% recorded once. The sequenced sample was peripheral blood, obtained after pregnancy. The receptors shown here come from a female donor with multiple sclerosis, enrolled in a pregnancy study.

This clone was seen once. V is TRBV13 and J is TRBJ1-3, with D maybe TRBD1 (5 bases). V lost 3 bases to trimming and J lost 0 bases, with 15 bases between them. CDR1 is PRHDT, CDR2 FYEKMQ, per germline (reference sequence). The CDR3 length is 17 residues. CDR3 sequence (DNA): TGTGCCAGCAGCTTTCGGCCAGGGATTTCCTCTGGAAACACCATATATTTT. It translates to CASSFRPGISSGNTIYF.

The chain joins TRBV6-4 to TRBJ2-1; no clear D. V was pared by 0 bases and J by 0 bases, with 9 bases between. The germline CDR1 and CDR2 sequences are MRHNA and SNTAGT. There are 16 residues in the CDR3. As DNA, the CDR3 is TGTGCCAGCAGTGACTCCGCGTCTGACTCCTACAATGAGCAGTTCTTC. As protein: CASSDSASDSYNEQFF.